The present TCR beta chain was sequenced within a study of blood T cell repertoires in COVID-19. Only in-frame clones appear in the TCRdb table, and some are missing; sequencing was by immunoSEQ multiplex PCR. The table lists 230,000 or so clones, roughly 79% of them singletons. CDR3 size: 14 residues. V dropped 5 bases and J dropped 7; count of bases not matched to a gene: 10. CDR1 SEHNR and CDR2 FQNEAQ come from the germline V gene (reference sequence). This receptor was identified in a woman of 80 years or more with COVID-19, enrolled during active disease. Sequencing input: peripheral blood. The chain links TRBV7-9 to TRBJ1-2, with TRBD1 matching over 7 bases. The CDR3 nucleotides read TGTGCCAGCAGCACCCAGGGGGTTATGCCTGGCTACACCTTC. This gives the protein CASSTQGVMPGYTF.